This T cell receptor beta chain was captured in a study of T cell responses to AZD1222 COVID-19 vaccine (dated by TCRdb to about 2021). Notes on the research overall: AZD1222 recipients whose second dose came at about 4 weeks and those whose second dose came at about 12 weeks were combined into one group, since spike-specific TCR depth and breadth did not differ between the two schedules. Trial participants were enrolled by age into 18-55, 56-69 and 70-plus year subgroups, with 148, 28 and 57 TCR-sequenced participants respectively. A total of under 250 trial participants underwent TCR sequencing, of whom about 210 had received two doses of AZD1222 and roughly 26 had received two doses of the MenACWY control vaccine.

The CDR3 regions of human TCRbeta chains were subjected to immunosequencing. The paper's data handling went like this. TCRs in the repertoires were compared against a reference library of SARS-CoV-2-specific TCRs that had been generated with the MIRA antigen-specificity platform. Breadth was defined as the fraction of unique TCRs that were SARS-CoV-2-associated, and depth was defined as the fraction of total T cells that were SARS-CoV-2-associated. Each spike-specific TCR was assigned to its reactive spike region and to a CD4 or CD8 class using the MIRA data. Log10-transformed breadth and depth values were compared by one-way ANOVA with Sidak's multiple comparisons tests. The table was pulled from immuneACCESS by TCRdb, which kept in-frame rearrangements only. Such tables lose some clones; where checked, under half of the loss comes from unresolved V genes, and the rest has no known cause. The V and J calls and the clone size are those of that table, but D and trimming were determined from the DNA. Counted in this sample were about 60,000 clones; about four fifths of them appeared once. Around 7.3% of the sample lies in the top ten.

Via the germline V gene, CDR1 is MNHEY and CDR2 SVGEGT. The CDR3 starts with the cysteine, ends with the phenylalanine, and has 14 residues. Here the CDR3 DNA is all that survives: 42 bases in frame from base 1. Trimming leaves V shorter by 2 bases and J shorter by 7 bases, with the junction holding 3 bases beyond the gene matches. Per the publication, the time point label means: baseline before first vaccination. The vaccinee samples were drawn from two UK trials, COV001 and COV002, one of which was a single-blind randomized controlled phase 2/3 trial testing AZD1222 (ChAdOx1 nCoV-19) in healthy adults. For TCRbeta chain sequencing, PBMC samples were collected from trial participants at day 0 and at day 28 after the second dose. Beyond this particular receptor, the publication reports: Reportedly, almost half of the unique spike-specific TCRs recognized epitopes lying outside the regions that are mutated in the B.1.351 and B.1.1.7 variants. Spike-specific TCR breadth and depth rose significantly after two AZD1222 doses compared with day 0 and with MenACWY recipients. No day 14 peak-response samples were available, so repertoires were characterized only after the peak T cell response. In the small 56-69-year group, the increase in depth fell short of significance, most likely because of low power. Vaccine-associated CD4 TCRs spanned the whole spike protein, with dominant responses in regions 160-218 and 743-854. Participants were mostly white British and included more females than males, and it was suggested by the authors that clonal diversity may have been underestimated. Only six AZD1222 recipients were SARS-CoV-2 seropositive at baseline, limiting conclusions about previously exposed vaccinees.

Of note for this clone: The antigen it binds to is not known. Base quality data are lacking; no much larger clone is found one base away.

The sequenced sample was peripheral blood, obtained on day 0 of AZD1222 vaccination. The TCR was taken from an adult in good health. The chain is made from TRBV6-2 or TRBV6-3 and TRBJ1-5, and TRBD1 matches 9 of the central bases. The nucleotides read TGTGCCAGCAGTTACACAGGGGGCCGCCAGCCCCAGCATTTT. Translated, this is CASSYTGGRQPQHF.